Only a few counts were recorded for the clone carrying this T cell receptor (beta chain). Its antigen is still unknown. This sample was included in a study of early T cells in non-severe SARS-CoV-2 infection. On the study more broadly: Unpaired chains resulted from sequencing bulk RNA of unsorted whole blood.

Attachment of unique molecular identifiers to individual cDNA molecules was performed. TCRdb ran MiXCR on the 5' RACE reads and lists one entry per CDR3 protein. This sample has roughly 99,000 distinct CDR3 sequences, with about an eighth found just once. Notes on the study in general: The study's VDJdb matching favored anti-spike CD8 responses and missed private and CD4 specificities.

The length of the CDR3 is 14 residues. Germline CDR1 is SGHNT and CDR2 is YYREEE (reference sequence). After removal of 2 bases from V and 1 base from J, the junction contained 2 bases not matched to a gene. This receptor was obtained from an adult who was a healthcare worker with PCR-confirmed SARS-CoV-2 infection or an uninfected control (not recorded which). This sequence joins TRBV5-4 and TRBJ2-5, with TRBD1 matching over 7 bases. The sequenced sample was whole blood, obtained at baseline. The CDR3 DNA sequence: TGTGCCAGCAGCTTCGGACAGGCCCAAGAGACCCAGTACTTC. Its protein is CASSFGQAQETQYF. Combining the CDR3 with reference TRBV5-4 and TRBJ2-5 gives the whole variable domain ETGVTQSPTHLIKTRGQQVTLRCSSQSGHNTVSWYQQALGQGPQFIFQYYREEENGRGNFPPRFSGLQFPNYSSELNVNALELDDSALYLCASSFGQAQETQYFGPGTRLLVL.